This T cell receptor (beta chain) was profiled in a study of post-analysis software for immune sequencing data. Study-wide findings and caveats: Batch-mates among the samples co-clustered strongly by F measure. Compared with controls, patients had more of roughly five TRBV segments, including TRBV5-6, TRBV5-1 and TRBV20-1.

For this clonotype: No antigen is known for it.

There are 15 residues in the CDR3. The ends lost 5 bases at V and 1 base at J; junction bases unmatched: 7. The library was made from cDNA and included unique molecular identifiers. The T cell input of roughly 1 to 11 million gave about half a million cDNA molecules. TCRdb reanalysed the PCR reads using MiXCR and keeps one entry per CDR3 protein. The table lists around 440,000 distinct CDR3 sequences, 40% to 55% of them singletons. The rearrangement uses TRBV12-3 or TRBV12-4 and TRBJ2-7, with TRBD2 identical over 8 bases. This TCR came from a girl aged 10 to 17 with multiple sclerosis. Material: blood. CDR3: CASSKDSGVSYEQYF. DNA for the CDR3: TGTGCCAGCAGTAAGGATAGCGGGGTTTCCTACGAGCAGTACTTC.